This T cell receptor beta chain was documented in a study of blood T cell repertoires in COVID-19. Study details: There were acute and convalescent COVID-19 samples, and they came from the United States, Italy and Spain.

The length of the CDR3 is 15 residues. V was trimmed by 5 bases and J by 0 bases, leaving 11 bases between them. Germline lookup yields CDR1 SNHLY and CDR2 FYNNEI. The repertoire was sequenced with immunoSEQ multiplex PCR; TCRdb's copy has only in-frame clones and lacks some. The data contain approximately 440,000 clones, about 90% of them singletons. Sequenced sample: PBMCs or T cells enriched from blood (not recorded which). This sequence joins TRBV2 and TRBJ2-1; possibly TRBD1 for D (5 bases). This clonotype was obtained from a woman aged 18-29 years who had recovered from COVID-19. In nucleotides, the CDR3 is TGTGCCAGCAGTCCCAGGGTTAGCTCCTACAATGAGCAGTTCTTC. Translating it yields CASSPRVSSYNEQFF.